The clone carrying this T cell receptor beta chain was counted once. This entry comes from a study of cytomegalovirus exposure and HLA in healthy donors. This CDR3 contains 14 residues. Germline V CDR1 and CDR2: MNHEY, SMNVEV (reference sequence). Unmatched junction bases numbered 8, after V lost 4 bases and J lost 7 bases. The PCR was carried out with 60 Vbeta primers and 13 Jbeta primers. Assay used: immunoSEQ multiplex PCR; TCRdb lists only in-frame clones, some missing. The profile covers 150,000 to 180,000 clones, with around 70% appearing a single time and 2.1% taken by the ten largest. The sequence came from a man aged 25 to 45 in good health and CMV-seronegative. The chain couples TRBV27 to TRBJ2-3, with TRBD1 matching over 7 bases. The sequencing sample was made of PBMCs. CDR3 loop: CASSSGQAPNTQYF. The CDR3 nucleotides read TGTGCCAGCAGTTCCGGACAGGCTCCGAATACGCAGTATTTT.